This TCR beta chain derives from a study of cytomegalovirus exposure and HLA in healthy donors. Findings and limits, study-wide: Despite most TCR sequences being rare, some public TCRs occurred in many donors. Productive status was seen about 90% or about 30% of the time for most TCR beta V segments in an earlier analysis. As was reported, the classifier diagnosed cytomegalovirus status with high specificity and sensitivity.

Germline CDR1 SSHAT, CDR2 FNYEAQ (reference sequence). The CDR3 sequence is 15 residues long. This PCR relied on a set of 60 Vbeta primers and 13 Jbeta primers. The table came from immunoSEQ multiplex PCR; TCRdb's copy has only in-frame clones and leaves some out. Here the sample table reports about 170,000 clones. As regards this clone: The antigen is not known. At one end, the junction sequence differs from germline, possibly due to a read error.

This clonotype was sampled from a woman in her late teens or twenties in good health and CMV-seropositive. The sequenced material came from PBMCs. This chain joins TRBV7-7 and TRBJ2-5; tentative D call: TRBD1 (5 bases). This CDR3 is CASSLGRQYQETQYF. For the CDR3, the DNA is TGTGCTAGCAGCTTAGGGCGACAGTATCAAGAGACCCAGTACTTC. Based on the CDR3 plus reference TRBV7-7 and TRBJ2-5, the full variable domain is GAGVSQSPRYKVTKRGQDVTLRCDPISSHATLYWYQQALGQGPEFLTYFNYEAQPDKSGLPSDRFSAERPEGSISTLTIQRTEQRDSAMYRCASSLGRQYQETQYFGPGTRLLVL.